The source of this TCR beta chain is a study of identical twins. MiXCR, applied by TCRdb to the 5' RACE reads, yields one record per CDR3 protein. The sample has roughly 230,000 distinct CDR3 sequences; approximately 8.3% are singletons. This clonotype was counted many times. This sample also appeared in a second study, on yellow fever vaccine responses in identical twins.

The TCR comes from a woman aged 18-29 years in good health. What was sequenced was CD8+ T cells sorted from blood.

This CDR3 reads CASSEYPEQETQYF. CDR3 nucleotides: TGTGCCAGCAGTGAATACCCAGAACAAGAGACCCAGTACTTC. The chain links TRBV25-1 to TRBJ2-5, with D hard to call. Germline V lookup: CDR1 MGHDK, CDR2 SYGVNS. The CDR3 is 14 amino acids. V lost 0 bases and J lost 2, with 7 bases in between.